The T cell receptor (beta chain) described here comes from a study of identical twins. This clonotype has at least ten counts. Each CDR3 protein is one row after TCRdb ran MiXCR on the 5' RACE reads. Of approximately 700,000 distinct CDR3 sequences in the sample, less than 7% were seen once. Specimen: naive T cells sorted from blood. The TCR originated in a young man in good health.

CDR3 sequence (DNA): TGTGCCAGCAGTTTTGATTCTTCCAGGGACTCGAGGGAAAAACTGTTTTTT. Amino acids: CASSFDSSRDSREKLFF. This chain uses TRBV12-3 or TRBV12-4 with TRBJ1-4; tentative D call: TRBD1 (5 bases). The CDR3 is 17 amino acids. Trimming took off 3 bases at V and 8 bases at J, with 22 bases between the two ends.